These T cell receptor beta chains were read from a single sample in a study of T cell responses to AZD1222 COVID-19 vaccine. TCRdb's table, derived via immunoSEQ multiplex PCR, lists solely in-frame clones and lacks some. The sample includes 60,000 to 75,000 clones, roughly 84% seen only once; the top ten take around 19%. The sequencing here drew on peripheral blood, taken on day 0 of AZD1222 vaccination. These receptors came from an adult in good health. CDR3s include the opening cysteine and the closing phenylalanine or tryptophan. Fields, in order: clone size, D gene, V gene, J gene, CDR3 DNA, CDR3 protein. A D gene is named only where the DNA matches it firmly. The size field is filled for only some rows; it gives once, few, many or a size class.

>-|-|TRBV7-2|TRBJ2-2
TGTGCCAGCAGCTCAACCTTAGCGTTCACCGGGGAGCTGTTTTTT
CASSSTLAFTGELFF
>once|-|TRBV28|TRBJ1-4
TGTGCCAGCAGTTACCTACGTCGTTCGACTAATGAAAAACTGTTTTTT
CASSYLRRSTNEKLFF
>-|TRBD1|TRBV6-5|TRBJ1-1
TGTGCCAGCAGTTACGCACAGGGGACTGAAGCTTTCTTT
CASSYAQGTEAFF
>-|TRBD1|TRBV7-2|TRBJ2-5
TGTGCCAGCAGCTTCCAAGGGACAGGGCGGCAAGAGACCCAGTACTTC
CASSFQGTGRQETQYF
>-|-|TRBV6-5|TRBJ1-5
TGTGCCATTAGGTGGGAGCTAAATAGCAATCAGCCCCAGCATTTT
CAIRWELNSNQPQHF
>-|-|TRBV5-8|TRBJ1-4
TGTGCCAGCAGCCGTAGACAGACCTTTAATGAAAAACTGTTTTTT
CASSRRQTFNEKLFF
>-|TRBD1|TRBV5-4|TRBJ1-1
TGTGCCAGCAGACGGACAGGGGGCACTGAAGCTTTCTTT
CASRRTGGTEAFF
>-|-|TRBV19|TRBJ1-2
TGTGCCAGTAGTAGAGAACGGACGGTCCGGTATGGCTACACCTTC
CASSRERTVRYGYTF
>-|TRBD1|TRBV7-8|TRBJ1-6
TGTGCCAGCAGCCCCCGGACAGGGGGCTCCTATAATTCACCCCTCCACTTT
CASSPRTGGSYNSPLHF
>-|TRBD1|TRBV27|TRBJ1-2
TGTGCCAGCAGTTTATCTTGGGACAGGGGTCCTTCTAACTATGGCTACACCTTC
CASSLSWDRGPSNYGYTF
>few|TRBD1|TRBV7-9|TRBJ2-3
TGTGCCAGCAGCCTAGGGACAGGGGTAACAGATACGCAGTATTTT
CASSLGTGVTDTQYF
>-|TRBD1|TRBV5-1|TRBJ2-2
TGCGCCAGCAGCTACTGGGACAGGGGCACCGGGGAGCTGTTTTTT
CASSYWDRGTGELFF
>once|-|TRBV3-1/TRBV3-2|TRBJ2-1
TGTGCCAGCAGTTACGGGACCCCGGGCCCCTACAATGAGCAGTTCTTC
CASSYGTPGPYNEQFF
>-|-|TRBV4-2|TRBJ1-5
TGTGCCAGCAGCCAGAGGGGAGGGGCAGGTAATCAGCCCCAGCATTTT
CASSQRGGAGNQPQHF
>-|TRBD1|TRBV7-9|TRBJ2-7
TGTGCCAGCAGCCGTGGAGGGGGACAGGGATCCTACGAGCAGTACTTC
CASSRGGGQGSYEQYF
>-|TRBD2|TRBV6-4|TRBJ2-1
TGTGCCAGCAGTGACGGGACTAGCGGGCGCAATGAGCAGTTCTTC
CASSDGTSGRNEQFF
>hyperexpanded|TRBD2|TRBV7-3|TRBJ2-5
TGTGCCAGCAGCTTAGGCCGCCTAGCGGGGGACCAAGAGACCCAGTACTTC
CASSLGRLAGDQETQYF
>-|-|TRBV12-3/TRBV12-4|TRBJ2-7
TGTGCCAGCAGTTTAAGAGGGGATAACGAGCAGTACTTC
CASSLRGDNEQYF
>-|TRBD1|TRBV5-1|TRBJ1-2
TGCGCCAGCAGCTTGGAAGCCAGGGGGGGAGATGGCTACACCTTC
CASSLEARGGDGYTF
>-|-|TRBV7-2|TRBJ2-7
TGTGCCAGCAGCTTCTACCTACAGGGAGAGCAGTACTTC
CASSFYLQGEQYF
>once|-|TRBV6-5|TRBJ2-7
TGTGCCAGCAGTTACTCGGACGGCGCCTACGAGCAGTACTTC
CASSYSDGAYEQYF
>-|-|TRBV7-8|TRBJ2-7
TGTGCCAGCGGGGGGAGGTGGGGCGAGCAGTACTTC
CASGGRWGEQYF
>-|-|TRBV7-9|TRBJ2-3
TGTGCCAGCAGCTTAGATCTTGGACTATTAGATACGCAGTATTTT
CASSLDLGLLDTQYF